Listed here are 15 T cell receptor beta chains from one sample, sequenced in a study of regulatory T cells in long-lasting Graves disease. Documented time point: newly diagnosed GD, antithyroid drugs for less than 3 months. TCR sequences were obtained from RNA taken from PBMCs. Arm-PCR of CDR3 regions with iRepertoire HTBI primers generated TCR beta libraries. MiXCR, run by TCRdb on the multiplex PCR reads, gives a single entry per CDR3 protein. The sample contains about 220,000 distinct CDR3 sequences, roughly a fifth of which appear only once. This sample was shared with a second study, whose subject was T cells in Graves' hyperthyroidism and ophthalmopathy.

The sequencing here drew on peripheral blood mononuclear cells (PBMCs), taken at new diagnosis, from a patient treated with antithyroid drugs. These receptors were taken from a woman in her twenties or thirties with Graves disease.

Remarks on this clonotype: A far bigger clonotype differs at one base, so this is likely a read error. The chain is built from TRBV11-2 and TRBJ2-3, with D possibly being TRBD2 (6 bases). V lost 6 bases, J lost 5 bases, and 21 bases lay in between. CDR1 SGHAT and CDR2 FQNNGV come from the germline V gene. The CDR3 extends over 16 amino acids. The CDR3 nucleotides are TGTGCCAGCAGTGACTCGGGAGTGGCATTTGGAGATACGCAGTATTTT. Translating gives CASSDSGVAFGDTQYF.

This clonotype was picked up many times. J is TRBJ1-2 and V is TRBV5-6; no clear D. Germline V gene data show CDR1 as SGHDT and CDR2 as YYEEEE. Trimming removed 2 bases at V and 4 bases at J, with 9 bases between. This CDR3 has 13 residues. CDR3 region: CASSLSRAYGYTF. The CDR3 DNA sequence: TGTGCCAGCAGCTTAAGCCGGGCCTATGGCTACACCTTC.

This clonotype was picked up many times. The chain links TRBV5-6 to TRBJ1-5, with a possible D match to TRBD1 (6 bases). V was shortened by 2 bases and J by 7 bases, with 16 bases between the two germline ends. From germline, CDR1 is SGHDT and CDR2 YYEEEE. The CDR3 has 15 amino acids. CDR3 residues: CASSFRERGNQPQHF. The CDR3 DNA reads TGTGCCAGCAGCTTTCGGGAGAGGGGGAACCAGCCCCAGCATTTT.

There are many counts of this clonotype. The gene calls are TRBV10-2 and TRBJ1-3; TRBD1 aligns across 9 bases. J gave up 0 bases and V 6 bases, and 3 bases lay outside the gene matches. This CDR3 is built from 15 residues. CDR1 WSHSY and CDR2 SAAADI come from the germline V gene. CDR3 amino acids: CASRQGADSGNTIYF. CDR3 bases: TGCGCCAGCAGACAGGGGGCCGACTCTGGAAACACCATATATTTT.

J is TRBJ2-7 and V is TRBV2; 11 positions match TRBD1. V lost 7 bases and J lost 2; bases outside the gene matches: 7. Per germline, CDR1 SNHLY and CDR2 FYNNEI. The CDR3 loop spans 15 amino acids. The CDR3 DNA reads as TGTGCCAGCAAGCGGGGACAGGGGGGGACCTACGAGCAGTACTTC. Protein product: CASKRGQGGTYEQYF.

The table lists this clonotype with many counts. This chain connects TRBV19 to TRBJ1-1; 7 bases match TRBD1. This CDR3 comprises 12 residues. Germline V lookup: CDR1 LNHDA, CDR2 SQIVND (reference sequence). With 9 bases clipped from V and 9 bases from J, the junction kept 10 bases outside the gene matches. The CDR3: CASRGAGAQAFF. CDR3 nucleotide sequence: TGTGCCAGCAGGGGGGCAGGGGCCCAAGCTTTCTTT.

This clonotype has ten or more counts. This chain links TRBV12-5 with TRBJ1-2; 9 bases line up with TRBD1. The CDR3 contains 15 residues. V shed 6 bases, J shed 8 bases, and the junction held 13 bases outside the gene matches. Germline-derived CDR1 and CDR2 are LGHNT and FRNRAP. The CDR3 region has the DNA TGTGCTAGTGGCTCTCCCGGGGGACAGGGTAGAGGCTACACCTTC. Translating it yields CASGSPGGQGRGYTF.

Regarding this clonotype: A far larger clone differs by one base, so this is likely a read error. This rearrangement joins TRBV7-9 to TRBJ2-3; 7 nucleotides align to TRBD1. The CDR3 length is 16 residues. Trimming took 5 bases from V and 1 from J; bases not matched to a gene: 9. CDR1 is SEHNR, CDR2 FQNEAQ, per germline (reference sequence). CDR3 DNA: TGTGCCAGCAGCGTGTCCGACAGGGATGGCACAGATACGCAGTATTTT. Protein: CASSVSDRDGTDTQYF.

Details on this clonotype: It is unclear where the CDR3 begins or ends on the DNA, so no DNA is shown, and the CDR3 is as TCRdb lists it. The V and J genes are TRBV2 and TRBJ2-7; TRBD1, the table's D call, was not compared with the DNA. The CDR3 is made up of 14 amino acids, end residues included. Germline CDR1 SNHLY, CDR2 FYNNEI. CDR3 sequence: CASSTSTGSYEQYF.

Note on this clonotype: A far larger clone is one base from this, pointing to a likely read error. The CDR3 nucleotides read TGTGCCAGCAGCGCGACAGGGGGCGCCGTCCTTCCCCCCTTC. It codes for CASSATGGAVLPPF. The rearrangement links TRBV2 to TRBJ2-4; 10 positions match TRBD1. CDR1 SNHLY and CDR2 FYNNEI come from the germline V gene. The CDR3 covers 14 residues.

The rearrangement joins TRBV6-1 to TRBJ1-6, with D perhaps TRBD1 (5 bases). The CDR3 has 15 residues. Trimming removed 7 bases at V and 8 bases at J, with 18 bases between. Looked up from germline, CDR1 is MNHNS and CDR2 is SASEGT. The CDR3 nucleotides read TGTGCCAGCACCTTAGAGGATCAGGGCTATTCACCCCTCCACTTT. This encodes CASTLEDQGYSPLHF.

Note on this clonotype: A much larger clone differs by one base, so this may be a read error. The gene calls are TRBV11-2 and TRBJ2-1; D assignment may be TRBD1 or TRBD2 (6 bases each). The germline V gene encodes CDR1 SGHAT and CDR2 FQNNGV. This CDR3 has 15 amino acids. The CDR3 DNA reads as TGTGCCAGCAGTTCTCTCCCGGGGGCCTACAATGAGCAGCTCTTC. Translation: CASSSLPGAYNEQLF.

This clonotype was counted at least ten times. The CDR3 reads CASSFGSNEQFF. CDR3 DNA: TGTGCCAGCAGCTTCGGGTCTAATGAGCAGTTCTTC. This rearrangement joins TRBV7-9 to TRBJ2-1; D gene ambiguous. There are 12 residues in the CDR3. V dropped 3 bases and J dropped 7 bases, with 7 bases sitting between them. The V gene's germline CDR1 is SEHNR and CDR2 FQNEAQ (reference sequence).

In its sample, this clonotype was seen many times. This rearrangement joins TRBV5-6 to TRBJ1-1; perhaps TRBD1 as D (5 bases). V was clipped by 0 bases and J by 4 bases, with 10 bases between them. The CDR3 covers 14 residues. The germline V gene has CDR1 SGHDT and CDR2 YYEEEE. The CDR3 sequence: CASSLGGRATEAFF. CDR3 bases: TGTGCCAGCAGCTTGGGGGGGAGGGCCACTGAAGCTTTCTTT.

This chain connects TRBV20-1 to TRBJ2-7; 9 nucleotides line up with TRBD1. The ends lost 2 bases at V and 3 bases at J; junction bases unmatched: 11. From germline, CDR1 is DFQATT and CDR2 SNEGSKA (reference sequence). The CDR3 runs 16 residues. The CDR3 DNA sequence: TGCAGTGCTAGACACCACGAAACGGACAGGGGCTACGAGCAGTACTTC. Amino acid sequence: CSARHHETDRGYEQYF.